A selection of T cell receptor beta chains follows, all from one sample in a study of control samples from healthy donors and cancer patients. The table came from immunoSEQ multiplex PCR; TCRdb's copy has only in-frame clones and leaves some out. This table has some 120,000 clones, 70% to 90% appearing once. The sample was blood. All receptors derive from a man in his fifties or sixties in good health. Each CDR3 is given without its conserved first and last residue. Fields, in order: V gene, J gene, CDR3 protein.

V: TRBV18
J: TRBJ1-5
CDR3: ASSLGQDSNQPQH

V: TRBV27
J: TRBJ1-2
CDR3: ASSSSGGHGYT

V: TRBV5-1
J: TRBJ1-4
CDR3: ASSLGAGQSNEKLF

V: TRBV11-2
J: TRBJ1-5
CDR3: ASSPGAGGNQPQH

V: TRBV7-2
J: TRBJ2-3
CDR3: ASSLDGTSGGADTQY

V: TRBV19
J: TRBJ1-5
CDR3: ASSAGTGNQPQH

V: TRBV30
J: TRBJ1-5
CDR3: AWSLVGQPQH

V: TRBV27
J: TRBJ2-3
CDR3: ASSLTDSLNTQY

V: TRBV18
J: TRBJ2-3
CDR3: ASSLELGRGSTDTQY

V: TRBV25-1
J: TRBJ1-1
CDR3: ASSMFLNTEAF

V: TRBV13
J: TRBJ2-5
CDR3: ASSPPAIELHQETQY

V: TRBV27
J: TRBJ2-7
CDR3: ASRRQATYEQY

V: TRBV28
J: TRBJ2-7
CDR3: ASSSASASSYEQY

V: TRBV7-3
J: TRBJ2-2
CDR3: ASSLIGTNTGELF

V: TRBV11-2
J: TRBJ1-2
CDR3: ASSRGQIYGYT

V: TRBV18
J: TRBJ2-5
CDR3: ASSPAFETQY

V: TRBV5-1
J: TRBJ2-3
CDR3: ASSLTGTDTQY

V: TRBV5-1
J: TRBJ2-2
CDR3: ASRGTSGDGELF

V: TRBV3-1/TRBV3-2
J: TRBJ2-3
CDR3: ASSPGGDTQY

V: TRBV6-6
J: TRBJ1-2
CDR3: ASSYLPGGGYGYT

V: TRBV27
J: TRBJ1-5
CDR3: ASRRGDSNQPQH

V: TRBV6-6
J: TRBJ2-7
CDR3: ASSYSRNEQY

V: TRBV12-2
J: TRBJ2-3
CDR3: ASRPDPRSASTDTQY